This T cell receptor beta chain was recorded in a study of blood T cells in healthy people across ages. This CDR3 has 15 residues. Germline CDR1 reads SGHAT; CDR2 reads FQNNGV. Then a second PCR, running about 6 to 12 cycles, was carried out with a sample-barcoded 5' primer and a J-beta primer mix. TCRdb fed the 5' RACE reads into MiXCR, producing one record per CDR3 protein. The sample has around 1.5 million distinct CDR3 sequences; 59% are singletons. The V call is TRBV11-2, the J call TRBJ2-1, with TRBD2 as a possible D gene (5 bases). The DNA matches TRBJ2-7 better at its end, which makes the J call doubtful. The sequenced sample was blood. The sequence was obtained from a man between 18 and 35 years old in good health. This chain's CDR3 is CASSYTDSPYNEQYF. CDR3 DNA: TGTGCCAGCAGCTACACGGACTCGCCCTACAATGAGCAGTACTTC.